A selection of T cell receptor beta chains follows, all from one sample in a study of T cell responses to AZD1222 COVID-19 vaccine. Data came from immunoSEQ multiplex PCR; TCRdb stores just in-frame clones and leaves some out. The table includes 150,000 to 180,000 clones, about 88% detected once. The input for sequencing was peripheral blood, taken on day 0 of AZD1222 vaccination. Receptor source: an adult in good health. CDR3s include the opening cysteine and the closing phenylalanine or tryptophan. A D gene is named only where the DNA matches it firmly. Clone size is shown for a subset of rows, as once, few, many or a class of expanded clone.

D gene: .; J gene: TRBJ1-5; V gene: TRBV19; CDR3 length: 15; clone size: .; CDR3 DNA: TGTGCCAGTGGGAGTACAGGGTTTAGCAATCAGCCCCAGCATTTT; CDR3 protein: CASGSTGFSNQPQHF
D gene: .; J gene: TRBJ2-5; V gene: TRBV5-6; CDR3 length: 14; clone size: .; CDR3 DNA: TGTGCCAGCAGCCCCGACACGTACCAAGAGACCCAGTACTTC; CDR3 protein: CASSPDTYQETQYF
D gene: .; J gene: TRBJ1-2; V gene: TRBV4-2; CDR3 length: 13; clone size: few; CDR3 DNA: TGTGCCAGCAGCCAAGTAGGGGACCGTGGCTACACCTTC; CDR3 protein: CASSQVGDRGYTF
D gene: .; J gene: TRBJ2-2; V gene: TRBV12-2; CDR3 length: 16; clone size: once; CDR3 DNA: TGTGCAAGTCGCTTAGCAAGCGGGGGGGCCCCCGGGGAGCTGTTTTTT; CDR3 protein: CASRLASGGAPGELFF
D gene: TRBD2; J gene: TRBJ2-3; V gene: TRBV25-1; CDR3 length: 18; clone size: .; CDR3 DNA: TGTGCCAGCAGTTCCGGACTAGCGGGGTTGCTTCTAGTAGATACGCAGTATTTT; CDR3 protein: CASSSGLAGLLLVDTQYF
D gene: .; J gene: TRBJ2-1; V gene: TRBV2; CDR3 length: 14; clone size: .; CDR3 DNA: TGTGCCAGCAGCAAGGACGCAACCTACAATGAGCAGTTCTTC; CDR3 protein: CASSKDATYNEQFF
D gene: .; J gene: TRBJ2-1; V gene: TRBV2; CDR3 length: 13; clone size: once; CDR3 DNA: TGTGCCACCCACGGGGGTAGACACAATGAGCAGTTCTTC; CDR3 protein: CATHGGRHNEQFF
D gene: TRBD1; J gene: TRBJ2-2; V gene: TRBV25-1; CDR3 length: 15; clone size: .; CDR3 DNA: TGTGCCAGCAGTCCTCCGGGACAGGGGGCCGGGGAGCTGTTTTTT; CDR3 protein: CASSPPGQGAGELFF
D gene: TRBD1; J gene: TRBJ1-1; V gene: TRBV3-1/TRBV3-2; CDR3 length: 20; clone size: .; CDR3 DNA: TGTGCCAGCAGCCCCCTATCCATCATCCGACAGGGGTTGAGGTACACTGAAGCTTTCTTT; CDR3 protein: CASSPLSIIRQGLRYTEAFF
D gene: .; J gene: TRBJ1-1; V gene: TRBV5-8; CDR3 length: 15; clone size: .; CDR3 DNA: TGTGCCAGCAGCTTGGGAATGGGGGGACTCACTGAAGCTTTCTTT; CDR3 protein: CASSLGMGGLTEAFF
D gene: .; J gene: TRBJ2-1; V gene: TRBV4-3; CDR3 length: 15; clone size: .; CDR3 DNA: TGCGCCAGCAGCCTGGGGAGGTTCTCCTACAATGAGCAGTTCTTC; CDR3 protein: CASSLGRFSYNEQFF
D gene: .; J gene: TRBJ2-7; V gene: TRBV29-1; CDR3 length: 15; clone size: once; CDR3 DNA: TGCAGCGTTGAAGATCGAAGCAGGACAGTCTACGAGCAGTACTTC; CDR3 protein: CSVEDRSRTVYEQYF
D gene: .; J gene: TRBJ2-7; V gene: TRBV18; CDR3 length: 12; clone size: .; CDR3 DNA: TGTGCCAGCTCACCTGGTACCAACGAGCAGTACTTC; CDR3 protein: CASSPGTNEQYF
D gene: .; J gene: TRBJ1-2; V gene: TRBV18; CDR3 length: 13; clone size: .; CDR3 DNA: TGTGCCAGCTCACCAGAGATCTCCGGGGGCTACACCTTC; CDR3 protein: CASSPEISGGYTF
D gene: TRBD2; J gene: TRBJ2-7; V gene: TRBV6-2/TRBV6-3; CDR3 length: 14; clone size: .; CDR3 DNA: TGTGCCAGCAGTTACTCGCGGGGGAACTACGAGCAGTACTTC; CDR3 protein: CASSYSRGNYEQYF
D gene: TRBD2; J gene: TRBJ2-3; V gene: TRBV9; CDR3 length: 17; clone size: .; CDR3 DNA: TGTGCCAGCAGCGCAGGGACTAGCGGGGGGCCTGCGGATACGCAGTATTTT; CDR3 protein: CASSAGTSGGPADTQYF
D gene: .; J gene: TRBJ2-1; V gene: TRBV6-5; CDR3 length: 12; clone size: .; CDR3 DNA: TGTGCCAGCAGTTACGGGGGCAATGAGCAGTTCTTC; CDR3 protein: CASSYGGNEQFF
D gene: .; J gene: TRBJ2-7; V gene: TRBV28; CDR3 length: 14; clone size: .; CDR3 DNA: TGTGCCAGCAGTCTCTATATGGCCTCCTACGAGCAGTACTTC; CDR3 protein: CASSLYMASYEQYF
D gene: .; J gene: TRBJ1-4; V gene: TRBV6-6; CDR3 length: 17; clone size: once; CDR3 DNA: TGTGCCAGCAGTCCCCAGGCGGGGGCAGCAACTAATGAAAAACTGTTTTTT; CDR3 protein: CASSPQAGAATNEKLFF
D gene: TRBD2; J gene: TRBJ2-5; V gene: TRBV4-3; CDR3 length: 19; clone size: .; CDR3 DNA: TGCGCCAGCAGCCAAGATCGTAGGACTAGCGGGGGTTTACAAGAGACCCAGTACTTC; CDR3 protein: CASSQDRRTSGGLQETQYF
D gene: TRBD1; J gene: TRBJ1-1; V gene: TRBV10-1; CDR3 length: 13; clone size: .; CDR3 DNA: TGCGCCAGCAGTGAAGACAGGGACACTGAAGCTTTCTTT; CDR3 protein: CASSEDRDTEAFF
D gene: .; J gene: TRBJ2-5; V gene: TRBV10-3; CDR3 length: 13; clone size: .; CDR3 DNA: TGTGCCATCAGTGAGTCCGAAGCGGAGACCCAGTACTTC; CDR3 protein: CAISESEAETQYF
D gene: .; J gene: TRBJ1-6; V gene: TRBV5-1; CDR3 length: 15; clone size: .; CDR3 DNA: TGCGCCAGCAGTTTACAAGGGGGAAGTAATTCACCCCTCCACTTT; CDR3 protein: CASSLQGGSNSPLHF
D gene: .; J gene: TRBJ2-3; V gene: TRBV2; CDR3 length: 13; clone size: .; CDR3 DNA: TGTGCCAGCAGCCAGGAGGGGAGGGATACGCAGTATTTT; CDR3 protein: CASSQEGRDTQYF
D gene: .; J gene: TRBJ1-2; V gene: TRBV28; CDR3 length: 14; clone size: .; CDR3 DNA: TGTGCCAGCAGTTCGACAGCAACTAACTATGGCTACACCTTC; CDR3 protein: CASSSTATNYGYTF
D gene: .; J gene: TRBJ2-2; V gene: TRBV18; CDR3 length: 16; clone size: once; CDR3 DNA: TGTGCCAGCTCTCCCCGGTTGACAGCTAGCGTCGGGGAGCTGTTTTTT; CDR3 protein: CASSPRLTASVGELFF
D gene: .; J gene: TRBJ1-6; V gene: TRBV9; CDR3 length: 14; clone size: .; CDR3 DNA: TGTGCCAGCAGCGGGCTCGGCAGATCTTCACCCCTCCACTTT; CDR3 protein: CASSGLGRSSPLHF
D gene: .; J gene: TRBJ2-5; V gene: TRBV29-1; CDR3 length: 12; clone size: once; CDR3 DNA: TGCAGCGCCTCGGGCGGAGGGGAGACCCAGTACTTC; CDR3 protein: CSASGGGETQYF
D gene: TRBD2; J gene: TRBJ2-7; V gene: TRBV2; CDR3 length: 14; clone size: .; CDR3 DNA: TGTGCCAGCAGACTAGCGGGGGGTTCCTACGAGCAGTACTTC; CDR3 protein: CASRLAGGSYEQYF
D gene: TRBD2; J gene: TRBJ2-2; V gene: TRBV11-3; CDR3 length: 16; clone size: .; CDR3 DNA: TGTGCCAGCAGCGAAGGGACTAGCGGGTACACCGGGGAGCTGTTTTTT; CDR3 protein: CASSEGTSGYTGELFF
D gene: TRBD1; J gene: TRBJ1-3; V gene: TRBV16; CDR3 length: 17; clone size: .; CDR3 DNA: TGTGCCAGCAGCCAATCGGGGACAGGGAGCTCTGGAAACACCATATATTTT; CDR3 protein: CASSQSGTGSSGNTIYF
D gene: TRBD1; J gene: TRBJ2-7; V gene: TRBV7-8; CDR3 length: 15; clone size: .; CDR3 DNA: TGTGCCAGCAGCCTATCCGGGACAGGGACCTACGAGCAGTACTTC; CDR3 protein: CASSLSGTGTYEQYF
D gene: TRBD2; J gene: TRBJ2-5; V gene: TRBV7-9; CDR3 length: 15; clone size: .; CDR3 DNA: TGTGCCAGCAGCCCCCTAGCGGGAGCTCAAGAGACCCAGTACTTC; CDR3 protein: CASSPLAGAQETQYF
D gene: .; J gene: TRBJ2-1; V gene: TRBV20-1; CDR3 length: 10; clone size: .; CDR3 DNA: TGCAGTGCTAGATCTAATGAGCAGTTCTTC; CDR3 protein: CSARSNEQFF
D gene: .; J gene: TRBJ1-2; V gene: TRBV19; CDR3 length: 13; clone size: .; CDR3 DNA: TGTGCCAGTAGTATCGGCAGGGCCTATGGCTACACCTTC; CDR3 protein: CASSIGRAYGYTF
D gene: .; J gene: TRBJ1-1; V gene: TRBV9; CDR3 length: 13; clone size: .; CDR3 DNA: TGTGCCAGCAGCCGACAGGAAGGGACTGAAGCTTTCTTT; CDR3 protein: CASSRQEGTEAFF
D gene: .; J gene: TRBJ2-3; V gene: TRBV5-1; CDR3 length: 14; clone size: .; CDR3 DNA: TGCGCCAGCAGCTTGTCTGAGTCCACAGATACGCAGTATTTT; CDR3 protein: CASSLSESTDTQYF
D gene: .; J gene: TRBJ1-4; V gene: TRBV28; CDR3 length: 15; clone size: .; CDR3 DNA: TGTGCCAGCAGTCCGCCGGGACTACAACCTGAAAAACTGTTTTTT; CDR3 protein: CASSPPGLQPEKLFF
D gene: .; J gene: TRBJ1-6; V gene: TRBV2; CDR3 length: 16; clone size: .; CDR3 DNA: TGTGCCAGCAGTGTAGAGGGAACCCTTTATAATTCACCCCTCCACTTT; CDR3 protein: CASSVEGTLYNSPLHF
D gene: .; J gene: TRBJ2-5; V gene: TRBV18; CDR3 length: 16; clone size: .; CDR3 DNA: TGTGCCAGCTCACCTCGGTCGCGCGATTACAAAGAGACCCAGTACTTC; CDR3 protein: CASSPRSRDYKETQYF
D gene: .; J gene: TRBJ2-7; V gene: TRBV13; CDR3 length: 15; clone size: .; CDR3 DNA: TGTGCCAGCAGCTTAGGCATGGTTACTTCCTACGAGCAGTACTTC; CDR3 protein: CASSLGMVTSYEQYF
D gene: .; J gene: TRBJ1-2; V gene: TRBV9; CDR3 length: 14; clone size: .; CDR3 DNA: TGTGCCAGCAGCGGAGAGGGACTCCTCTATGGCTACACCTTC; CDR3 protein: CASSGEGLLYGYTF
D gene: .; J gene: TRBJ1-3; V gene: TRBV3-1/TRBV3-2; CDR3 length: 18; clone size: few; CDR3 DNA: TGTGCCAGCAGCCTCAGTGGGACGGAGGACACCTCTGGAAACACCATATATTTT; CDR3 protein: CASSLSGTEDTSGNTIYF